These T cell receptor beta chains were read from a single sample in a study of spatial heterogeneity in lung cancer. TCRdb redid the calling of the 5' RACE reads with MiXCR, one entry per CDR3 protein. In the table there are tens of thousands of distinct CDR3 sequences, about 5.2% of which are singletons. This specimen was PBMCs, taken at surgery. These receptors were collected from a female donor with early-stage non-small cell lung cancer. Both conserved end residues are part of each CDR3. Each record gives: J gene, clone size, V gene, D gene, CDR3 protein, CDR3 DNA. D genes are given only for firm matches. Rows may omit the clone size; those that give it use once, few, many or a size class.

j_call: TRBJ2-1; clone_size: many; v_call: TRBV6-5; d_call: .; cdr3_aa: CASSAAENNEQFF; cdr3_nt: TGTGCCAGCAGTGCTGCGGAGAACAATGAGCAGTTCTTC
j_call: TRBJ2-1; clone_size: .; v_call: TRBV7-2; d_call: .; cdr3_aa: CASSLGDPQFF; cdr3_nt: TGTGCCAGCAGCTTAGGGGACCCGCAGTTCTTC
j_call: TRBJ1-5; clone_size: many; v_call: TRBV7-8; d_call: .; cdr3_aa: CASSRSRTVSNQPQHF; cdr3_nt: TGTGCCAGCAGCAGATCCCGGACAGTGAGCAATCAGCCCCAGCATTTT
j_call: TRBJ2-1; clone_size: few; v_call: TRBV11-2; d_call: .; cdr3_aa: CASSLGTSGPLSYNEQFF; cdr3_nt: TGTGCCAGCAGCTTAGGAACCTCGGGACCGCTCTCCTACAATGAGCAGTTCTTC
j_call: TRBJ2-5; clone_size: .; v_call: TRBV7-2; d_call: .; cdr3_aa: CASSPGGGFQETQYF; cdr3_nt: TGTGCCAGCAGCCCCGGAGGGGGCTTCCAAGAGACCCAGTACTTC
j_call: TRBJ2-5; clone_size: few; v_call: TRBV18; d_call: .; cdr3_aa: CASSPVGETQYF; cdr3_nt: TGTGCCAGCTCACCTGTCGGGGAGACCCAGTACTTC
j_call: TRBJ1-1; clone_size: few; v_call: TRBV5-1; d_call: TRBD1; cdr3_aa: CASRARQGSNTEAFF; cdr3_nt: TGCGCCAGCAGGGCCCGACAGGGGTCGAACACTGAAGCTTTCTTT
j_call: TRBJ2-1; clone_size: many; v_call: TRBV20-1; d_call: .; cdr3_aa: CSARSGAYNEQFF; cdr3_nt: TGCAGTGCTAGGAGTGGGGCTTACAATGAGCAGTTCTTC
j_call: TRBJ2-1; clone_size: many; v_call: TRBV6-5; d_call: .; cdr3_aa: CASSYTGAYNEQFF; cdr3_nt: TGTGCCAGCAGTTATACGGGGGCCTACAATGAGCAGTTCTTC
j_call: TRBJ1-4; clone_size: .; v_call: TRBV4-1; d_call: TRBD1; cdr3_aa: CASSYPGQRGTNEKLFF; cdr3_nt: TGCGCCAGCAGCTATCCGGGACAGCGGGGGACTAATGAAAAACTGTTTTTT
j_call: TRBJ1-1; clone_size: few; v_call: TRBV18; d_call: .; cdr3_aa: CASSPNLNTEAFF; cdr3_nt: TGTGCCAGCTCACCAAACTTGAACACTGAAGCTTTCTTT
j_call: TRBJ1-1; clone_size: .; v_call: TRBV6-1; d_call: .; cdr3_aa: CASSEAGVRTEAFF; cdr3_nt: TGTGCCAGCAGTGAAGCTGGGGTAAGAACTGAAGCTTTCTTT
j_call: TRBJ1-5; clone_size: .; v_call: TRBV19; d_call: .; cdr3_aa: CASMGQYTSPQHF; cdr3_nt: TGTGCCAGTATGGGCCAGTATACGTCGCCCCAGCATTTT
j_call: TRBJ1-4; clone_size: .; v_call: TRBV2; d_call: .; cdr3_aa: CASSEGIGSLGKLFF; cdr3_nt: TGTGCCAGCAGTGAGGGGATTGGCTCCCTGGGAAAACTGTTTTTT
j_call: TRBJ1-5; clone_size: many; v_call: TRBV7-9; d_call: .; cdr3_aa: CASSLELRYQPQHF; cdr3_nt: TGTGCCAGCAGCTTAGAGTTGAGGTATCAGCCCCAGCATTTT
j_call: TRBJ2-3; clone_size: many; v_call: TRBV5-1; d_call: TRBD1; cdr3_aa: CASSPGQYTDTQYF; cdr3_nt: TGCGCCAGCAGCCCGGGACAGTACACAGATACGCAGTATTTT
j_call: TRBJ2-2; clone_size: few; v_call: TRBV5-4; d_call: .; cdr3_aa: CASSLSPTAGPNTGELFF; cdr3_nt: TGTGCCAGCAGCTTGAGCCCCACGGCAGGGCCGAACACCGGGGAGCTGTTTTTT
j_call: TRBJ2-7; clone_size: many; v_call: TRBV6-2/TRBV6-3; d_call: TRBD1; cdr3_aa: CASSPGGRTHSYEQYF; cdr3_nt: TGTGCCAGCAGTCCAGGGGGCCGCACCCACTCCTACGAGCAGTACTTC
j_call: TRBJ1-4; clone_size: .; v_call: TRBV19; d_call: .; cdr3_aa: CASSIIVATNEKLFF; cdr3_nt: TGTGCCAGTAGTATAATCGTCGCAACTAATGAAAAACTGTTTTTT
j_call: TRBJ2-5; clone_size: many; v_call: TRBV15; d_call: .; cdr3_aa: CATSRDNSQETQYF; cdr3_nt: TGTGCCACCAGCAGAGATAACAGCCAAGAGACCCAGTACTTC
j_call: TRBJ1-1; clone_size: many; v_call: TRBV3-1; d_call: .; cdr3_aa: CASSQGALGDTEAFF; cdr3_nt: TGTGCCAGCAGCCAAGGGGCATTAGGGGACACTGAAGCTTTCTTT
j_call: TRBJ2-7; clone_size: many; v_call: TRBV28; d_call: .; cdr3_aa: CAIKQGGVRNEQYF; cdr3_nt: TGTGCCATCAAACAGGGTGGGGTTAGGAACGAGCAGTACTTC
j_call: TRBJ2-7; clone_size: many; v_call: TRBV4-1; d_call: TRBD1; cdr3_aa: CASSQVQGAGYEQYF; cdr3_nt: TGCGCCAGCAGCCAAGTTCAGGGGGCAGGCTACGAGCAGTACTTC
j_call: TRBJ1-1; clone_size: once; v_call: TRBV5-1; d_call: .; cdr3_aa: CASSLDPNTEAFF; cdr3_nt: TGCGCCAGCAGCTTGGACCCGAACACTGAAGCTTTCTTT
j_call: TRBJ2-2; clone_size: .; v_call: TRBV7-9; d_call: TRBD2; cdr3_aa: CASSPLAGGTTGELFF; cdr3_nt: TGTGCCAGCAGCCCCTTGGCGGGGGGAACAACCGGGGAGCTGTTTTTT
j_call: TRBJ1-1; clone_size: many; v_call: TRBV7-2; d_call: TRBD1; cdr3_aa: CASSLVGQGDTEAFF; cdr3_nt: TGTGCCAGCAGCTTAGTCGGACAGGGAGATACTGAAGCTTTCTTT
j_call: TRBJ2-1; clone_size: many; v_call: TRBV7-9; d_call: .; cdr3_aa: CASTWGLRRGLYNEQFF; cdr3_nt: TGTGCCAGCACCTGGGGGTTGCGACGGGGTCTATACAATGAGCAGTTCTTC
j_call: TRBJ2-3; clone_size: few; v_call: TRBV7-2; d_call: .; cdr3_aa: CASSLSHSTDTQYF; cdr3_nt: TGTGCCAGCAGCCTCTCTCATAGCACAGATACGCAGTATTTT
j_call: TRBJ2-7; clone_size: many; v_call: TRBV7-9; d_call: .; cdr3_aa: CASSPRDVSGVSYEQYF; cdr3_nt: TGTGCCAGCAGCCCTCGCGATGTGTCAGGGGTTTCCTACGAGCAGTACTTC
j_call: TRBJ2-2; clone_size: many; v_call: TRBV5-1; d_call: .; cdr3_aa: CASSFGQEVTGELFF; cdr3_nt: TGCGCCAGCAGCTTTGGCCAGGAAGTCACCGGGGAGCTGTTTTTT
j_call: TRBJ2-3; clone_size: many; v_call: TRBV4-1; d_call: .; cdr3_aa: CASSEASARSTDTQYF; cdr3_nt: TGCGCCAGCAGCGAAGCAAGCGCCCGAAGCACAGATACGCAGTATTTT
j_call: TRBJ2-1; clone_size: .; v_call: TRBV6-5; d_call: TRBD1; cdr3_aa: CASSDLGQGSYNEQIF; cdr3_nt: TGTGCCAGCAGTGACCTGGGACAGGGCTCCTACAATGAGCAGATCTTC
j_call: TRBJ1-2; clone_size: many; v_call: TRBV30; d_call: .; cdr3_aa: CAWSRGSYGYTF; cdr3_nt: TGTGCCTGGAGTCGTGGGAGCTATGGCTACACCTTC
j_call: TRBJ1-1; clone_size: many; v_call: TRBV12-3/TRBV12-4; d_call: TRBD1; cdr3_aa: CASSGDRVLTEAFF; cdr3_nt: TGTGCCAGCAGTGGGGACAGGGTTTTGACTGAAGCTTTCTTT
j_call: TRBJ2-1; clone_size: many; v_call: TRBV3-1; d_call: .; cdr3_aa: CASSQRLGEQFF; cdr3_nt: TGTGCCAGCAGCCAGAGGCTAGGTGAGCAGTTCTTC
j_call: TRBJ2-2; clone_size: few; v_call: TRBV7-2; d_call: .; cdr3_aa: CASSLLRGEGVLFF; cdr3_nt: TGTGCCAGCAGCCTTCTTAGAGGCGAGGGGGTCCTGTTTTTT
j_call: TRBJ1-2; clone_size: .; v_call: TRBV10-2; d_call: .; cdr3_aa: CASSESRAGYTF; cdr3_nt: TGCGCCAGCAGTGAGTCTAGGGCTGGCTACACCTTC
j_call: TRBJ1-3; clone_size: many; v_call: TRBV24-1; d_call: .; cdr3_aa: CATSDPSSGNTIYF; cdr3_nt: TGTGCCACCAGTGATCCGTCCTCTGGAAACACCATATATTTT
j_call: TRBJ1-5; clone_size: many; v_call: TRBV3-1; d_call: .; cdr3_aa: CASSQQGSNQPQHF; cdr3_nt: TGTGCCAGCAGCCAACAGGGAAGCAATCAGCCCCAGCATTTT
j_call: TRBJ2-7; clone_size: .; v_call: TRBV9; d_call: .; cdr3_aa: CASSPAQGIYEQYF; cdr3_nt: TGTGCCAGCAGCCCAGCCCAGGGGATCTACGAGCAGTACTTC
j_call: TRBJ2-7; clone_size: many; v_call: TRBV9; d_call: .; cdr3_aa: CASSARPHYEQYF; cdr3_nt: TGTGCCAGCAGCGCCAGGCCTCACTACGAGCAGTACTTC
j_call: TRBJ2-7; clone_size: many; v_call: TRBV6-2/TRBV6-3; d_call: .; cdr3_aa: CATLGSYEQYF; cdr3_nt: TGTGCCACATTGGGATCCTACGAGCAGTACTTC
j_call: TRBJ1-5; clone_size: many; v_call: TRBV7-2; d_call: .; cdr3_aa: CASSLAGSGQPQHF; cdr3_nt: TGTGCCAGCAGCTTAGCGGGCTCGGGTCAGCCCCAGCATTTT
j_call: TRBJ2-7; clone_size: .; v_call: TRBV7-3; d_call: TRBD2; cdr3_aa: CASSLNPLSGGSSEQYF; cdr3_nt: TGTGCCAGCAGCTTAAATCCCCTTAGCGGGGGGTCTTCCGAGCAGTACTTC
j_call: TRBJ2-2; clone_size: many; v_call: TRBV7-8; d_call: TRBD1; cdr3_aa: CAGLTPGGRDTGELFF; cdr3_nt: TGTGCCGGATTAACGCCAGGGGGCCGGGACACCGGGGAGCTGTTTTTT
j_call: TRBJ2-2; clone_size: many; v_call: TRBV5-1; d_call: .; cdr3_aa: CASSGGQNTGELFF; cdr3_nt: TGCGCCAGCAGCGGGGGACAGAACACCGGGGAGCTGTTTTTT
j_call: TRBJ2-2; clone_size: many; v_call: TRBV28; d_call: .; cdr3_aa: CASSLSWGPVNTGELFF; cdr3_nt: TGTGCCAGCAGTTTATCCTGGGGGCCAGTAAACACCGGGGAGCTGTTTTTT
j_call: TRBJ2-7; clone_size: many; v_call: TRBV20-1; d_call: .; cdr3_aa: CSAKSVEGTYEQYF; cdr3_nt: TGCAGTGCCAAGTCGGTGGAGGGGACCTACGAGCAGTACTTC
j_call: TRBJ2-3; clone_size: few; v_call: TRBV5-1; d_call: .; cdr3_aa: CASSLTPDTQYF; cdr3_nt: TGCGCCAGCAGCTTGACGCCAGATACGCAGTATTTT
j_call: TRBJ1-4; clone_size: many; v_call: TRBV12-3/TRBV12-4; d_call: TRBD1; cdr3_aa: CASSLGRQGLRFGTNEKLFF; cdr3_nt: TGTGCCAGCAGTTTAGGCCGACAGGGGCTGCGTTTCGGAACTAATGAAAAACTGTTTTTT
j_call: TRBJ2-7; clone_size: medium-sized; v_call: TRBV5-4; d_call: .; cdr3_aa: CASSLIGGQSYEQYF; cdr3_nt: TGTGCCAGCAGCTTGATCGGGGGGCAAAGCTACGAGCAGTACTTC
j_call: TRBJ2-1; clone_size: .; v_call: TRBV20-1; d_call: TRBD2; cdr3_aa: CSARDRLAGEQFF; cdr3_nt: TGCAGTGCTAGAGACCGACTAGCTGGTGAGCAGTTCTTC
j_call: TRBJ2-7; clone_size: many; v_call: TRBV7-6; d_call: TRBD1; cdr3_aa: CASSLSGAGQGSYEQYF; cdr3_nt: TGTGCCAGCAGCTTATCTGGGGCAGGACAGGGATCCTACGAGCAGTACTTC
j_call: TRBJ2-6; clone_size: many; v_call: TRBV24-1; d_call: .; cdr3_aa: CATSYGSGANVLTF; cdr3_nt: TGTGCCACCAGTTATGGCTCTGGGGCCAACGTCCTGACTTTC